This TCR beta chain was captured in a study of shared clonotypes between healthy human individuals. In this sample, this clone turned up once. This CDR3 contains 15 residues. Trimming cost V 0 bases and J 0 bases, with 11 bases left between them. Germline CDR1 SQVTM, CDR2 ANQGSEA. Cells designated naive CD8 were CD45RO-negative and were positively selected for CCR7, with terminally differentiated effector memory CD45RA+ cells excluded. Method: immunoSEQ multiplex PCR; TCRdb's copy keeps in-frame clones and lacks some. The sample gives around 600,000 clones, 95% to 98% of which show up once; 0.25% to 0.35% is in the top ten.

Sequencing used naive CD8+ T cells sorted from blood. The receptor was isolated from a man aged 25-40 years in good health. The rearrangement uses TRBV29-1 and TRBJ1-2; D gene ambiguous. For the CDR3, the DNA is TGCAGCGTTGAAGATCCGAGGATTACTAACTATGGCTACACCTTC. Translating it yields CSVEDPRITNYGYTF.